The 2 T cell receptor beta chains presented below share a single source sample, sequenced in a study of glioma-infiltrating T cells. TCR alpha and beta CDR3 regions were amplified from RNA using iRepertoire nested multiplex PCR. One entry per CDR3 protein, called by TCRdb with MiXCR from the multiplex PCR reads. The table shows thousands of distinct CDR3 sequences, with roughly 31% occurring only once. Sequenced sample: glioma tissue, nonneoplastic brain tissue, or PBMCs (not recorded which). These receptors all stem from a human donor with low-grade glioma or glioblastoma, undergoing nonglioma brain surgery, or in good health (not recorded which).

This clonotype was seen ten or more times. The rearrangement links TRBV4-3 to TRBJ2-7; D is possibly TRBD2 (5 bases). V lost 3 bases to trimming and J lost 5 bases, with 17 bases between them. The CDR3 sequence is 15 residues long. CDR1 and CDR2 from the germline V gene are LGHNA and YSLEER. The CDR3 DNA reads as TGCGCCAGCAGCCATAGACTTTGGGGAGAAGACGAGCAGTACTTC. Its translation is CASSHRLWGEDEQYF.

V gene TRBV10-3 combines with J gene TRBJ2-5; D tentatively fits TRBD1 or TRBD2 (5 bases each). CDR3 length: 13 residues. V lost 0 bases and J 4 bases, leaving 6 bases between the germline ends. Germline CDR1 ENHRY, CDR2 SYGVKD. CDR3 sequence reads: CAISESRGETQYF. The CDR3 DNA reads as TGTGCCATCAGTGAGTCGAGGGGAGAGACCCAGTACTTC.